This T cell receptor (beta chain) was identified during a study of glioma-infiltrating T cells after dendritic cell vaccination. Whole-study context: Monocyte-derived dendritic cells, cultured approximately seven days with IL-4 and GM-CSF, were pulsed with autologous tumor lysate.

Selection required adequate fresh-frozen tumor tissue plus more than two years' survival data. This clone was seen only a few times. V gave up 5 bases and J gave up 6 bases, with 14 bases separating them. Germline V gene lookup returns CDR1 LNHDA and CDR2 SQIVND (reference sequence). The CDR3 sequence is 15 residues long. TCRB CDR3 was amplified from 2 ug genomic DNA or less. Clones were sequenced by immunoSEQ multiplex PCR, and TCRdb holds only the in-frame ones, with some missing. The table shows fewer than 75,000 clones, with 81% occurring only once. This chain joins TRBV19 and TRBJ1-6, with D perhaps matching TRBD1 (6 bases). The TCR was taken from a human donor with glioblastoma. Sequencing used blood, obtained before dendritic cell vaccination. The CDR3 protein is CASSVQGSINSPLHF. CDR3 coding DNA: TGTGCCAGTAGTGTACAGGGTTCGATTAATTCACCCCTCCACTTT.